This T cell receptor (beta chain) originates from a study of blood T cell repertoires in COVID-19. Study details: The study drew acute and convalescent COVID-19 samples from the United States, Italy and Spain. Nucleic acid was either cDNA or gDNA, and it came from T cells, B-cell-depleted T cells, or PBMCs.

Trimming at V came to 3 bases and at J to 7 bases, leaving 9 bases not matched to a gene. Germline CDR1 is MNHEY and CDR2 is SMNVEV (reference sequence). The CDR3 loop spans 15 amino acids. Authors' data handling: Researchers report that nucleated cell counts were estimated from reference gene primer amplification. Sequencing used immunoSEQ multiplex PCR; TCRdb keeps in-frame clones, though not all of them. V and J calls and clone size are copied from that table; D and trimming were computed from the DNA. The table lists 86,000 or so clones, 70% to 85% of them singletons, with about 11% in the top ten.

The sequencing sample was made of peripheral blood. The TCR sequence derives from a man between 65 and 85 years old with acute or convalescent COVID-19. The rearrangement links TRBV27 to TRBJ2-5; 9 bases agree with TRBD1. The CDR3 DNA is TGTGCCAGCAGTTTGTCACAGGGGGCAGTGGGGACCCAGTACTTC. Residues: CASSLSQGAVGTQYF.